A single sample is the source of the 27 T cell receptor beta chains below, sequenced in a study of post-analysis software for immune sequencing data. Their antigens are not known. The study's findings and limits: Roughly five TRBV segments were more frequent in patients than controls; TRBV5-6, TRBV5-1 and TRBV20-1 belonged to this group.

Unique molecular identifiers featured in each of the TCR beta cDNA libraries. TCRdb re-derived calls from the PCR reads in MiXCR, one entry per CDR3 protein. The profile shows fewer than 850,000 distinct CDR3 sequences, roughly 30% of them singletons. Sequencing input: blood. These receptors were obtained from a girl under 18 with multiple sclerosis.

The chain employs TRBV27 and TRBJ1-4; TRBD1 is a possible D gene (5 bases). The CDR3 covers 15 residues. V gave up 8 bases and J gave up 8 bases, with 21 bases separating them. Germline lookup yields CDR1 MNHEY and CDR2 SMNVEV (reference sequence). The CDR3 coding sequence is TGTGCCAGCTCGGCGCCCGGGCAGGGTCACGAAAAACTGTTTTTT. It codes for CASSAPGQGHEKLFF. Variable domain in full (rest from reference TRBV27 and TRBJ1-4): EAQVTQNPRYLITVTGKKLTVTCSQNMNHEYMSWYRQDPGLGLRQIYYSMNVEVTDKGDVPEGYKVSRKEKRNFPLILESPSPNQTSLYFCASSAPGQGHEKLFFGSGTQLSVL.

The chain has TRBV28 and TRBJ2-1, with TRBD2 identical over 9 bases. There are 16 residues in the CDR3. Losses at the gene ends were 8 bases for V and 5 bases for J; bases not matched to a gene: 13. The germline gives CDR1 MDHEN, CDR2 SYDVKM. CDR3 nucleotides: TGTGCCAGCCAGCTGCTTAGCGGGAGAACGGACAATGAGCAGTTCTTC. Amino acid sequence: CASQLLSGRTDNEQFF.

This clonotype has only a few counts. This chain joins TRBV20-1 and TRBJ2-3, with D perhaps TRBD2 (6 bases). The germline gives CDR1 DFQATT, CDR2 SNEGSKA (reference sequence). This CDR3 has 14 amino acids. Trimming removed 3 bases from V and 0 bases from J, with 10 bases in between. CDR3 protein: CSASSGESTDTQYF. The CDR3 coding sequence is TGCAGTGCTAGTAGCGGCGAGAGCACAGATACGCAGTATTTT.

This clonotype has a handful of counts. V and J are TRBV27 and TRBJ2-7; TRBD2 might be the D (6 bases). Trimming left V 2 bases short and J 3 bases short, with 14 bases between. Germline V gene data show CDR1 as MNHEY and CDR2 as SMNVEV (reference sequence). This CDR3 has 15 residues. The chain's CDR3 is CASSLEPGLGYEQYF. CDR3 coding DNA: TGTGCCAGCAGTTTAGAACCGGGACTGGGCTACGAGCAGTACTTC.

This clonotype was counted between two and nine times. The genes are TRBV29-1 and TRBJ1-1, with D uncertain. Germline V gives CDR1 SQVTM, CDR2 ANQGSEA. Trimming took 7 bases from V and 1 from J, leaving 16 bases between them. There are 14 residues in the CDR3. The chain's CDR3 is CSAGPRTENTEAFF. CDR3 bases: TGCAGCGCTGGCCCCAGGACGGAGAACACTGAAGCTTTCTTT.

The V call is TRBV20-1, the J call TRBJ2-3; D possibly corresponds to TRBD2 (6 bases). Germline loops: CDR1 DFQATT, CDR2 SNEGSKA (reference sequence). Between the trimmed V and J ends, which lost 7 bases and 3 bases, there was a span of 8 bases. This CDR3 spans 11 amino acids. The CDR3 is CSVLATDTQYF. CDR3 nucleotide sequence: TGCAGTGTCCTAGCGACAGATACGCAGTATTTT.

This clonotype was seen more than once but under ten times. J is TRBJ2-1 and V is TRBV5-1; D is possibly TRBD1 (6 bases). Germline V CDR1 and CDR2: SGHRS, YFSETQ. This CDR3 spans 18 amino acids. V lost 3 bases and J 4 bases, leaving 23 bases between the germline ends. The CDR3 is CASSSPRGRSNIYNEQFF. The CDR3 nucleotides are TGCGCCAGCAGCTCCCCCAGGGGCCGTTCAAACATTTACAATGAGCAGTTCTTC.

The table lists this clonotype with a few counts. The chain combines TRBV9 with TRBJ1-6, with D perhaps matching TRBD1 (6 bases). The CDR3 extends over 16 amino acids. V shed 0 bases and J shed 10 bases, with 17 bases lying between them. Germline CDR1 is SGDLS and CDR2 is YYNGEE. CDR3 nucleotides: TGTGCCAGCAGCGTAGAGGGTCAGGGGCACAGGTCACCCCTCCACTTT. Its translation is CASSVEGQGHRSPLHF.

The chain carries TRBV5-1 and TRBJ1-1, with a weak D call TRBD1 (5 bases). Germline V gene lookup returns CDR1 SGHRS and CDR2 YFSETQ. This CDR3 is built from 15 residues. V was pared by 0 bases and J by 1 base, with 10 bases between. The DNA of the CDR3 is TGCGCCAGCAGCTTGGATGAGGGGCGGAACACTGAAGCTTTCTTT. Its translation: CASSLDEGRNTEAFF.

This clonotype was counted ten times or more. The chain carries TRBV3-1 and TRBJ1-2; possible D gene TRBD1, 5 bases. The V end was cut by 4 bases, the J end by 5 bases, with 20 bases between. CDR1 is LGHDT, CDR2 YNNKEL, per germline (reference sequence). This CDR3 is 16 amino acids long. This CDR3 reads CASSPAGLNGFYGYTF. CDR3 coding DNA: TGTGCCAGCAGCCCCGCGGGACTTAACGGGTTTTATGGCTACACCTTC.

This chain joins TRBV20-1 and TRBJ1-1, with 10 bases identical to TRBD1. The CDR3 loop spans 14 amino acids. The V and J ends lost 0 bases and 9 bases, in that order; junction bases with no gene match: 7. Germline-derived CDR1 and CDR2 are DFQATT and SNEGSKA (reference sequence). Here the CDR3 DNA reads TGCAGTGCTAGAGATGTCCGGGACAGGGGACAAGCTTTCTTT. The encoded protein is CSARDVRDRGQAFF.

This clonotype turned up a few times. The V gene is TRBV29-1, the J gene TRBJ2-7, with TRBD1 matching over 9 bases. Germline V gene data show CDR1 as SQVTM and CDR2 as ANQGSEA. With V trimmed by 1 base and J by 4 bases, 8 bases remained unmatched. The CDR3 has 15 residues. This CDR3 is CSVEGRSGQGYEQYF. The CDR3, as DNA: TGCAGCGTTGAAGGGAGGTCGGGACAGGGTTACGAGCAGTACTTC.

The rearrangement links TRBV29-1 to TRBJ1-4, with D possibly matching TRBD1 (5 bases). Germline V gene data show CDR1 as SQVTM and CDR2 as ANQGSEA. CDR3 length: 14 amino acids. The germline V and J ends were trimmed by 7 bases and 3 bases, with 15 bases remaining between them. The CDR3 protein is CSAGIGGSNEKLFF. CDR3 in DNA: TGCAGCGCGGGGATCGGGGGATCTAATGAAAAACTGTTTTTT.

The V call is TRBV6-5, the J call TRBJ2-1; a possible D gene is TRBD1 (6 bases). CDR3 length equals 13 residues. The V gene's germline CDR1 is MNHEY and CDR2 SVGAGI. Trimming pared 5 bases from V and 6 bases from J, leaving 11 bases between. The CDR3 DNA sequence: TGTGCCAGCAGTCACAGGGAGCCCAATGAGCAGTTCTTC. It yields the protein CASSHREPNEQFF.

The rearrangement links TRBV28 to TRBJ2-5; D is perhaps TRBD2 (5 bases). Germline V gives CDR1 MDHEN, CDR2 SYDVKM. The CDR3 spans 19 residues. V was pared by 6 bases and J by 1 base, with 27 bases between. CDR3 DNA sequence: TGTGCCAGCAGACCGACTATTTATGATGTAGGAGAAACCCAAGAGACCCAGTACTTC. This gives the protein CASRPTIYDVGETQETQYF.

The chain has TRBV14 and TRBJ2-7, with unresolved D. The CDR3 has 12 amino acids. CDR1 is SGHDN, CDR2 FVKESK, per germline. Deletions cut 0 bases from V and 9 bases from J, with 9 bases between. The chain's CDR3 is CASSQDDIWQYF. As DNA, the CDR3 is TGTGCCAGCAGCCAAGATGATATATGGCAGTACTTC.

The genes are TRBV7-2 and TRBJ1-1; weak D call: TRBD1 (5 bases). V was pared by 5 bases and J by 0 bases, with 13 bases between. This CDR3 has 15 residues. Germline CDR1 reads SGHTA; CDR2 reads FQGNSA. CDR3: CASSRWTRMNTEAFF. The CDR3 bases are TGTGCCAGCAGCCGCTGGACAAGGATGAACACTGAAGCTTTCTTT.

This clonotype was observed a few times. The rearrangement links TRBV7-9 to TRBJ2-5; TRBD2 is a possible D gene (5 bases). Deletions cut 6 bases from V and 6 bases from J, with 14 bases between. Looked up from germline, CDR1 is SEHNR and CDR2 is FQNEAQ (reference sequence). This CDR3 comprises 13 residues. CDR3 nucleotide sequence: TGTGCCAGCAGGGAGAGGGCGGAGAAGACCCAGTACTTC. Amino acids: CASRERAEKTQYF.

In its sample, this clonotype was seen a few times. The J gene is TRBJ1-2, the V gene TRBV25-1; no reliable D call. The CDR3 is 14 amino acids. Germline values: CDR1 MGHDK, CDR2 SYGVNS. Trimming took off 1 base at V and 4 bases at J, with 10 bases between the two ends. The CDR3 DNA sequence: TGTGCCAGCAGTGAATCCGTCCAGGTCTATGGCTACACCTTC. This gives the protein CASSESVQVYGYTF.

This clonotype was counted a few times. The chain couples TRBV28 to TRBJ2-6; tentatively, D is TRBD1 (5 bases). CDR3 length: 13 residues. The V end lost 6 bases, the J end lost 2 bases, and 5 bases lay between the germline ends. The germline gives CDR1 MDHEN, CDR2 SYDVKM. The chain's CDR3 is CASRTAGANVLTF. As DNA, the CDR3 is TGTGCCAGCAGGACAGCTGGGGCCAACGTCCTGACTTTC.

V gene TRBV5-6 combines with J gene TRBJ2-3, with D perhaps TRBD1 (6 bases). V was pared by 4 bases and J by 11 bases, with 17 bases between. Looked up from germline, CDR1 is SGHDT and CDR2 is YYEEEE. The CDR3 runs 13 residues. The DNA for the CDR3 is TGTGCCAGCAGCCTAAGCTCCAGCAGGGGGCAGTATTTT. Protein sequence: CASSLSSSRGQYF. The full variable domain, with the rest looked up from reference TRBV5-6 and TRBJ2-3, is DAGVTQSPTHLIKTRGQQVTLRCSPKSGHDTVSWYQQALGQGPQFIFQYYEEEERQRGNFPDRFSGHQFPNYSSELNVNALLLGDSALYLCASSLSSSRGQYFGPGTRLTVL.

The chain uses TRBV2 and TRBJ1-2; no clear D gene. The CDR3 is 12 residues long. Trimming cost V 2 bases and J 6 bases, with 7 bases left between them. CDR1 SNHLY and CDR2 FYNNEI come from the germline V gene. The DNA for the CDR3 is TGTGCCAGCAGTGAAACGCGGGATGGCTACACCTTC. It codes for CASSETRDGYTF.

The V gene is TRBV11-2, the J gene TRBJ2-6, with D possibly being TRBD1 (6 bases). Germline V gives CDR1 SGHAT, CDR2 FQNNGV. V was shortened by 5 bases and J by 0 bases, with 11 bases between the two germline ends. This CDR3 has 16 residues. CDR3 nucleotides: TGTGCCAGCAGCCCACGGACAGCCTCTGGGGCCAACGTCCTGACTTTC. Encoded protein: CASSPRTASGANVLTF.

This clonotype was seen more than once but under ten times. The chain carries TRBV5-1 and TRBJ1-2; D perhaps matches TRBD1 (6 bases). V shed 4 bases and J shed 7 bases, with 23 bases lying between them. This CDR3 is built from 16 residues. The germline V gene has CDR1 SGHRS and CDR2 YFSETQ. This CDR3 is CASSAGGGQERRGYTF. Written as DNA, the CDR3 is TGCGCCAGCAGCGCGGGGGGCGGGCAGGAACGACGTGGCTACACCTTC.

The sample holds a few counts of this clonotype. V usage is TRBV10-3 and J usage is TRBJ1-6; D perhaps matches TRBD1 (6 bases). Trimming took off 3 bases at V and 9 bases at J, with 9 bases between the two ends. The CDR3 spans 13 residues. CDR1 is ENHRY, CDR2 SYGVKD, per germline. CDR3 in amino acids: CAISDQGRSPLHF. As DNA, the CDR3 is TGTGCCATCAGTGACCAGGGGCGTTCACCCCTCCACTTT.

The V call is TRBV20-1, the J call TRBJ2-5; 11 bases align to TRBD2. CDR3 size: 13 residues. V lost 6 bases, J lost 6 bases, and 6 bases stayed unmatched. Germline loops: CDR1 DFQATT, CDR2 SNEGSKA (reference sequence). In nucleotides, the CDR3 is TGCAGTGCGGTGACTAGCGGGGTGCAGACCCAGTACTTC. This codes for CSAVTSGVQTQYF.

This clonotype has a handful of counts. The rearrangement uses TRBV20-1 and TRBJ2-5; no definite D call. V shed 5 bases and J shed 11 bases, with 18 bases lying between them. In germline, CDR1 is DFQATT, CDR2 SNEGSKA (reference sequence). There are 12 residues in the CDR3. In DNA, the CDR3 is TGCAGTGCTCAAAATTTCTTCCGGATGCAGTACTTC. Its protein product is CSAQNFFRMQYF.